One sample yielded the 7 T cell receptor beta chains listed below, sequenced in a study of blood T cells in healthy people across ages. With a J-beta primer mix and a sample-barcoded 5' primer, a second PCR ran about 6 to 11 cycles. TCRdb called the 5' RACE reads again in MiXCR, with one record for every CDR3 protein. The table has hundreds of thousands of distinct CDR3 sequences, 58% seen once. Sequencing input: blood. The receptors were gathered from a man aged 25-45 years in good health.

This chain links TRBV10-3 with TRBJ1-5; the match to TRBD1 covers 9 bases. The CDR3 spans 14 residues. After removal of 5 bases from V and 4 bases from J, the junction contained 3 bases not matched to a gene. Germline V lookup: CDR1 ENHRY, CDR2 SYGVKD. The DNA of the CDR3 is TGTGCCATCAGTCTGGGACAGGGAAATCAGCCCCAGCATTTT. Translating it yields CAISLGQGNQPQHF.

The V gene is TRBV20-1, the J gene TRBJ2-7; no definite D call. Germline values: CDR1 DFQATT, CDR2 SNEGSKA (reference sequence). The CDR3 loop spans 15 amino acids. V lost 3 bases and J 1 base, leaving 16 bases between the germline ends. CDR3 nucleotides: TGCAGTGCTAGGCCGGTGGCAGCAACTTCCTACGAGCAGTACTTC. Translation: CSARPVAATSYEQYF.

This clonotype was detected only a few times. This chain links TRBV7-2 with TRBJ2-3; 7 bases are a match to TRBD2. The CDR3 consists of 19 residues. Per germline, CDR1 SGHTA and CDR2 FQGNSA. J lost 2 bases, V lost 4 bases, and 18 bases had no gene match. For the CDR3, the DNA is TGTGCCAGCAGCTCCCAGGTGGGGGGGGACGCACACCACACAGATACGCAGTATTTT. Its translation is CASSSQVGGDAHHTDTQYF.

This clonotype has more than one count but fewer than ten. The chain combines TRBV2 with TRBJ1-2; maybe TRBD1 (5 bases). From germline, CDR1 is SNHLY and CDR2 FYNNEI. Trimming left V 2 bases short and J 3 bases short, with 13 bases between. This CDR3 comprises 15 residues. CDR3 protein: CASSESQATHYGYTF. In DNA form, the CDR3 reads TGTGCCAGCAGTGAATCACAGGCAACCCACTATGGCTACACCTTC.

V and J are TRBV7-2 and TRBJ2-7; TRBD2 agrees at 9 bases. The V and J ends lost 5 bases and 3 bases, in that order; junction bases with no gene match: 20. The CDR3 has 19 residues. Germline assignment: CDR1 SGHTA and CDR2 FQGNSA. The CDR3 region is CASSLPSGDSGSFIYEQYF. CDR3 nucleotides: TGTGCCAGCAGCCTACCCTCGGGGGATAGCGGGAGTTTCATCTACGAGCAGTACTTC. The full variable domain, its missing parts supplied by reference TRBV7-2 and TRBJ2-7, is GAGVSQSPSNKVTEKGKDVELRCDPISGHTALYWYRQSLGQGLEFLIYFQGNSAPDKSGLPSDRFSAERTGGSVSTLTIQRTQQEDSAVYLCASSLPSGDSGSFIYEQYFGPGTRLTVT.

This clonotype was counted only a few times. This chain uses TRBV4-3 with TRBJ1-5; unclear D gene. Germline CDR1 and CDR2: LGHNA and YSLEER. Trimming took 0 bases from V and 6 from J, leaving 6 bases between them. The CDR3 runs to 13 residues. The CDR3 sequence: CASSQDLLQPQHF. CDR3 nucleotide sequence: TGCGCCAGCAGCCAAGATCTTCTTCAGCCCCAGCATTTT.

The CDR3 DNA reads as TGTGCCAGCAGCCCCGGACAGGGGGCGAGTGGCTACGAGCAGTACTTC. It specifies CASSPGQGASGYEQYF. The chain joins TRBV7-6 to TRBJ2-7; 11 bases map to TRBD1. The CDR3 has 16 amino acids. Per germline, CDR1 SGHVS and CDR2 FNYEAQ. V was clipped by 5 bases and J by 3 bases; unmatched bases: 9.